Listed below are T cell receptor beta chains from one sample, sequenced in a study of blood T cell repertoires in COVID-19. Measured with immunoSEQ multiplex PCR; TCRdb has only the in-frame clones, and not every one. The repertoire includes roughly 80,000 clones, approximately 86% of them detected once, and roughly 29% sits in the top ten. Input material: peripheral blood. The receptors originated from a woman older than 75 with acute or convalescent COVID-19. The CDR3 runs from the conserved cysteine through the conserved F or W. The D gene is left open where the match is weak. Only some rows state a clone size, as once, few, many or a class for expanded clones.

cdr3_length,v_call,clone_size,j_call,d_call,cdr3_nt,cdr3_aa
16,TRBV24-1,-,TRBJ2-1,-,TGTGCCACCAGTGATAGGACAAGTTCCTCCTACAATGAGCAGTTCTTC,CATSDRTSSSYNEQFF
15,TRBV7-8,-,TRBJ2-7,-,TGTGCCAGCAGCTTAGCTTGGAACAGAGCCTACGAGCAGTACTTC,CASSLAWNRAYEQYF
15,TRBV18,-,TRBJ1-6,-,TGTGCCAGCTCACCAATCTACAGGGATAATTCACCCCTCCACTTT,CASSPIYRDNSPLHF
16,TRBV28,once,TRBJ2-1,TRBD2,TGTGCCAGCAGTTCCGCTAGCGGGAACTCCTACAATGAGCAGTTCTTC,CASSSASGNSYNEQFF
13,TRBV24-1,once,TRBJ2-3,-,TGTGCCACCGGACGGGAAGTCACAGATACGCAGTATTTT,CATGREVTDTQYF
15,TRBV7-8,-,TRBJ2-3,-,TGTGCCAGCAGCTTAAGGAGCGGTAGCACAGATACGCAGTATTTT,CASSLRSGSTDTQYF
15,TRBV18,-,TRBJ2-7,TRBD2,TGTGCCAGCTCAGTAGCGGGAGCGACGGTCTACGAGCAGTACTTC,CASSVAGATVYEQYF
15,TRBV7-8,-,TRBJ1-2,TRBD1,TGTGCCAGCAGCCCCCGACAGGGACCTACCTATGGCTACACCTTC,CASSPRQGPTYGYTF
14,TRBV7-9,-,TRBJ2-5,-,TGTGCCAGCAGCCCCCAGACAGGTATAGAGACCCAGTACTTC,CASSPQTGIETQYF
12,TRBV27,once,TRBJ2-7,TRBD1,TGTGCCAGCAGGACCACAGGGGGAGAGCAGTACTTC,CASRTTGGEQYF
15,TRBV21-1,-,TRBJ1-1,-,TGTGCCGAAACCTCCTCACGAAACCCGCAGACTGAAGCTTTCTTT,CAETSSRNPQTEAFF
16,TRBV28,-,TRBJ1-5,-,TGTGCCAGCAGGATCCCCACAACAGGGTTGTATCAGCCCCAGCATTTT,CASRIPTTGLYQPQHF
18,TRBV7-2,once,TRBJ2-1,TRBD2,TGTGCCAGCAGTTGGGTAAGGGGCGGGAGGACCTCCTACAATGAGCAGTTCTTC,CASSWVRGGRTSYNEQFF
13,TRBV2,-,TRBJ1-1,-,TGTGCCAGCGGTCCGGTATCGAACACTGAAGCTTTCTTT,CASGPVSNTEAFF
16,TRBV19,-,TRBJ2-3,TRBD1,TGTGCCAGTAGCAACAAAGGGGGCGGAAGCACAGATACGCAGTATTTT,CASSNKGGGSTDTQYF
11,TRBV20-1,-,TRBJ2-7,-,TGCAGTGCACCCCTGGCCAACGAGCAGTACTTC,CSAPLANEQYF
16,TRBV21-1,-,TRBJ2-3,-,TGTGCCAGCAGCAAAGTCCGAGCGGGAGGACCAGCCGCGCAGTATTTT,CASSKVRAGGPAAQYF
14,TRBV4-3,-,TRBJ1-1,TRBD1,TGCGCCAGCAGCCAGAACAGGGGAAACACTGAAGCTTTCTTT,CASSQNRGNTEAFF
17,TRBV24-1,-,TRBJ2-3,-,TGTGCCACCAGTGACTCCGGGACTCAAGGCGATTTAGATACGCAGTATTTT,CATSDSGTQGDLDTQYF
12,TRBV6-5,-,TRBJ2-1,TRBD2,TGTGCCTCTAGCGGGGGGAACAATGAGCAGTTCTTC,CASSGGNNEQFF
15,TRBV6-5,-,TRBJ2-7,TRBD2,TGTGCCAGCAGTTACTCCCGGGAGGGCTCCTACGAGCAGTACTTC,CASSYSREGSYEQYF
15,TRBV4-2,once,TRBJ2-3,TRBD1,TGTGCCAGCAGCTTCGGGACAGGGGAATCCGATACGCAGTATTTT,CASSFGTGESDTQYF
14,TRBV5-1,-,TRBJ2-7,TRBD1,TGCGCCAGCACCTATGGACAGGGGGTTGCCGAGCAGTACTTC,CASTYGQGVAEQYF
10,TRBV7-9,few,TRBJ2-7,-,TGTGCCAGCAGCCTCTACGAGCAGTACTTC,CASSLYEQYF
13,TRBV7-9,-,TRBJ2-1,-,TGTGCCAGCAGCTTAGGTATACGGGGTGAGCAGTTCTTC,CASSLGIRGEQFF
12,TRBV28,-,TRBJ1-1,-,TGTGCCAGCAGTAGGGGGGGGCGTGAAGCTTTCTTT,CASSRGGREAFF
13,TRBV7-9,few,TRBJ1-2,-,TGTGCCAGCAGCTTAGGGCGGCGCCAGGGCTACACCTTC,CASSLGRRQGYTF
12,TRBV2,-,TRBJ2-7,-,TGTGCCAGCAGTGGATCAGGCGGGGAGCAGTACTTC,CASSGSGGEQYF
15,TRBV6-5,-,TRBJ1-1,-,TGTGCCAGCAGTTACTCGCATGGAAGCGAGAATGAAGCTTTCTTT,CASSYSHGSENEAFF
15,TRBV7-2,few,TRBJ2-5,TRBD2,TGTGCCAGCAGCTTTTCGGGACTAGCGCAAGAGACCCAGTACTTC,CASSFSGLAQETQYF
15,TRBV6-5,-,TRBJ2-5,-,TGTGCCAGCACCAAGGGGGGGCAGATCCAAGAGACCCAGTACTTC,CASTKGGQIQETQYF
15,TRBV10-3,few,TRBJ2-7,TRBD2,TGTGCCGCCGGCGGACGGGAGGGCCGTACGGGCGAGCAGTACTTC,CAAGGREGRTGEQYF
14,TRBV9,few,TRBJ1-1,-,TGTGCCAGCAGCGTAGGGCAGGTGAACACTGAAGCTTTCTTT,CASSVGQVNTEAFF
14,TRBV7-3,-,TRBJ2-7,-,TGTGCCCGTCCGAACGGGGGAGACGACTACGAGCAGTACTTC,CARPNGGDDYEQYF
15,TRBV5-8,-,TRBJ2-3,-,TGTGCCAGCAGCTTGGGGGCGGGCCCGCGGGATACGCAGTATTTT,CASSLGAGPRDTQYF
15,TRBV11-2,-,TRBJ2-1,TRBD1,TGTGCCAGCAGCATCGGACAGGGGCCCTACAATGAGCAGTTCTTC,CASSIGQGPYNEQFF
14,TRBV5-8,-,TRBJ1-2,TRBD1,TGTGCCAGCAGCTCCCGGGACAGACACTATGGCTACACCTTC,CASSSRDRHYGYTF
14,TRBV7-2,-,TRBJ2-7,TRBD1,TGTGCCAGCAGCCCTGGACAGGGGGCCTACGAGCAGTACTTC,CASSPGQGAYEQYF
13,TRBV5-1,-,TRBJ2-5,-,TGCGCCAGCAGCTCAGGGATGGGGGAGACCCAGTACTTC,CASSSGMGETQYF
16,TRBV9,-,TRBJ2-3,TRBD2,TGTGCCAGCAGCGTAGACCTAGCGGGAGCTGGGGATACGCAGTATTTT,CASSVDLAGAGDTQYF
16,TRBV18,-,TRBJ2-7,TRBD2,TGTGCCAGCTCACCACAAGGATTAGCGGGAAGGTACGAGCAGTACTTC,CASSPQGLAGRYEQYF
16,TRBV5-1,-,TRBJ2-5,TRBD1,TGCGCCAGCAGCTTGGGTGTACAGGGGCTCGGGGAGACCCAGTACTTC,CASSLGVQGLGETQYF
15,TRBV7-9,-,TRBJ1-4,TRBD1,TGTGCCAGCAGCCCCGGACGGACAGGGTCTGAAAAACTGTTTTTT,CASSPGRTGSEKLFF
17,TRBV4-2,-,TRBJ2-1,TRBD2,TGTGCCAGCAGCCAAGATCTCGCTAGCGGCTCCTACAATGAGCAGTTCTTC,CASSQDLASGSYNEQFF
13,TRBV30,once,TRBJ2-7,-,TGTGCCTGGAGTGTAAACGGGGCCTACGAGCAGTACTTC,CAWSVNGAYEQYF
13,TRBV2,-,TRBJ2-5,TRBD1,TGTGCCAGCAAACAGGGGGCGCAGGAGACCCAGTACTTC,CASKQGAQETQYF
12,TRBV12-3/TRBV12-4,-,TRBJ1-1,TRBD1,TGTGCCAGCAGTCAAGACAGGGTGAGAGCTTTCTTT,CASSQDRVRAFF
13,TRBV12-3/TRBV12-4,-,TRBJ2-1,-,TGTGCCAGCAAGTGGGGGGACGACAATGAGCAGTTCTTC,CASKWGDDNEQFF
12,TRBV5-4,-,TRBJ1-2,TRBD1,TGTGCCAGCAGCGCGGACAGGGATGGCTACACCTTC,CASSADRDGYTF
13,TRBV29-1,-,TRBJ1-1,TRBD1,TGCAGCGTTGACACAGGGGTGAACACTGAAGCTTTCTTT,CSVDTGVNTEAFF
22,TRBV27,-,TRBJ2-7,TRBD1,TGTGCCAGCAGTTTGAGGGACAGGGGTGGTAGCGACCTAATCGGTAGCCCCTACGAGCAGTACTTC,CASSLRDRGGSDLIGSPYEQYF
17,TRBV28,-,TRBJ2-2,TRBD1,TGTGCCAGCAGTTTAAGGACAGGGGGTGGCTTCACCGGGGAGCTGTTTTTT,CASSLRTGGGFTGELFF
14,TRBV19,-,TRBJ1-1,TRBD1,TGTGCCAGCTACGTACAGGGGTCGGGCACTGAAGCTTTCTTT,CASYVQGSGTEAFF
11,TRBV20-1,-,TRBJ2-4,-,TGCAGTGGGGAGGCTATAAACATTCAGTACTTC,CSGEAINIQYF